This passage covers 17 T cell receptor beta chains from one sample sequenced in a study of blood T cell repertoires in COVID-19. TCRdb's copy holds only in-frame clones and misses some; the assay was immunoSEQ multiplex PCR. This table holds 100,000 to 150,000 clones, 85% found once. Sequenced input: peripheral blood. The receptors shown here come from an elderly woman with acute or convalescent COVID-19.

The V gene is TRBV5-1, the J gene TRBJ1-6; possibly TRBD1 for D (5 bases). Germline V gives CDR1 SGHRS, CDR2 YFSETQ. The CDR3 covers 16 residues. Trimming left V 2 bases short and J 3 bases short, with 12 bases between. In nucleotides, the CDR3 is TGCGCCAGCAGCTTCGGTACAGGATACTATAATTCACCCCTCCACTTT. This sequence encodes CASSFGTGYYNSPLHF.

Note on this clone: A much bigger clone sits one base away, suggesting this may be a read error. Other DNA sequences in the same sample also yield this CDR3. The V gene is TRBV6-1, the J gene TRBJ2-3, with 11 positions matching TRBD2. The length of the CDR3 is 15 residues. V was pared by 2 bases and J by 4 bases, with 2 bases of the junction left unmatched. CDR1 is MNHNS and CDR2 is SASEGT in the germline V gene. The CDR3 nucleotides are TGTGCCAGCAGTGAATTAGCGGGGGGGCCAGATACGCAGTATTTT. Amino acid sequence: CASSELAGGPDTQYF.

The V call is TRBV5-1, the J call TRBJ2-1; maybe TRBD1 (6 bases). The germline V gene encodes CDR1 SGHRS and CDR2 YFSETQ. The CDR3 is made up of 15 amino acids. Deletions cut 4 bases from V and 6 bases from J, with 17 bases between. This chain's CDR3 is CASSTNRERVNEQFF. The CDR3 nucleotides are TGCGCCAGCAGCACAAACAGGGAAAGGGTCAATGAGCAGTTCTTC.

V and J are TRBV4-1 and TRBJ2-1, with D maybe TRBD2 (6 bases). This CDR3 comprises 13 residues. With 3 bases removed from V and 13 bases from J, the gap between germline ends came to 16 bases. From germline, CDR1 is MGHRA and CDR2 YSYEKL. The CDR3 protein is CASSQWGERVQFF. DNA for the CDR3: TGCGCCAGCAGCCAGTGGGGGGAGAGGGTTCAGTTCTTC.

The chain uses TRBV5-5 and TRBJ1-2, with TRBD1 matching 10 bases. CDR1 and CDR2 from the germline V gene are SGHKS and YYEKEE (reference sequence). Trimming removed 2 bases from V and 7 bases from J; junction bases left unmatched: 11. The CDR3 has 16 residues. The CDR3, as DNA: TGTGCCAGCAGCTTTGGAATAGGGACAGGGGTTGGTGGCTACACCTTC. The encoded protein is CASSFGIGTGVGGYTF.

The chain uses TRBV19 and TRBJ1-3; possibly TRBD1 for D (6 bases). Looked up from germline, CDR1 is LNHDA and CDR2 is SQIVND (reference sequence). The V end was cut by 0 bases, the J end by 4 bases, with 16 bases between. This CDR3 spans 17 amino acids. This CDR3 reads CASSIDAWGRRGNTIYF. Written as DNA, the CDR3 is TGTGCCAGTAGTATAGATGCCTGGGGGCGACGCGGAAACACCATATATTTT.

The chain links TRBV5-1 to TRBJ1-2; TRBD1 might be the D (6 bases). The CDR3 is 15 residues long. V was clipped by 2 bases and J by 2 bases, with 13 bases between them. CDR1 is SGHRS and CDR2 is YFSETQ in the germline V gene. The CDR3 loop is CASSLGETGNYGYTF. DNA of the CDR3: TGCGCCAGCAGCTTAGGCGAGACAGGAAACTATGGCTACACCTTC.

This clone was seen once. In DNA, the CDR3 is TGTGCCAGCAGTCCCGGCAGGGGGTTGTCCCTCCACTTT. The encoded protein is CASSPGRGLSLHF. This sequence joins TRBV27 and TRBJ1-6; 7 positions match TRBD1. The germline V gene encodes CDR1 MNHEY and CDR2 SMNVEV (reference sequence). This CDR3 is 13 amino acids long. V gave up 5 bases and J gave up 14 bases; unmatched junction bases: 9.

J is TRBJ2-1 and V is TRBV9; tentatively, D is TRBD1 (5 bases). The V end was cut by 3 bases, the J end by 2 bases, with 12 bases between. CDR1 is SGDLS, CDR2 YYNGEE, per germline. This CDR3 has 15 residues. CDR3 in amino acids: CASSAQGVTYNEQFF. The CDR3 nucleotides read TGTGCCAGCAGCGCCCAAGGGGTAACCTACAATGAGCAGTTCTTC.

This chain connects TRBV9 to TRBJ1-4; 7 nucleotides match TRBD1. Trimming at V came to 5 bases and at J to 5 bases, leaving 9 bases not matched to a gene. Germline CDR1 reads SGDLS; CDR2 reads YYNGEE. The length of the CDR3 is 15 residues. The CDR3 bases are TGTGCCAGCAGTCACTCCGGGACAGAGAATGAAAAACTGTTTTTT. This gives the protein CASSHSGTENEKLFF.

The rearrangement uses TRBV12-5 and TRBJ2-2, with 12 positions matching TRBD2. The CDR3 length is 17 residues. J lost 3 bases, V lost 6 bases, and 8 bases had no gene match. Germline V CDR1 and CDR2: LGHNT, FRNRAP. CDR3 sequence (DNA): TGTGCTAGTGGCCGAGATACTAGCGGGGGGTACACCGGGGAGCTGTTTTTT. The encoded protein is CASGRDTSGGYTGELFF.

The chain employs TRBV5-1 and TRBJ1-2; TRBD1 matches 7 bases. Germline lookup yields CDR1 SGHRS and CDR2 YFSETQ. This CDR3 is 14 amino acids long. Trimming at V came to 3 bases and at J to 1 base, leaving 3 bases not matched to a gene. Written as DNA, the CDR3 is TGCGCCAGCAGCTCGGGACAGCTTAACTATGGCTACACCTTC. It codes for CASSSGQLNYGYTF.

This chain connects TRBV7-3 to TRBJ2-1; 8 bases agree with TRBD1. Germline V gene sequence: CDR1 SGHTA, CDR2 FQGTGA. V was clipped by 6 bases and J by 5 bases; unmatched bases: 3. The CDR3 runs 13 residues. The CDR3 DNA follows: TGTGCCAGCAGTCAGGGGGCGAACAATGAGCAGTTCTTC. This encodes CASSQGANNEQFF.

V is TRBV5-4 and J is TRBJ2-2; a weak D match, TRBD2 (5 bases). This CDR3 is built from 13 residues. Trimming took off 5 bases at V and 7 bases at J, with 12 bases between the two ends. Looked up from germline, CDR1 is SGHNT and CDR2 is YYREEE (reference sequence). This CDR3 is CASRWGEIGELFF. CDR3 sequence (DNA): TGTGCCAGCAGGTGGGGAGAAATCGGGGAGCTGTTTTTT. The whole variable domain, remainder taken from reference TRBV5-4 and TRBJ2-2, is ETGVTQSPTHLIKTRGQQVTLRCSSQSGHNTVSWYQQALGQGPQFIFQYYREEENGRGNFPPRFSGLQFPNYSSELNVNALELDDSALYLCASRWGEIGELFFGEGSRLTVL.

The V gene is TRBV7-6, the J gene TRBJ1-6; TRBD1 matches at 10 bases. The germline gives CDR1 SGHVS, CDR2 FNYEAQ. The length of the CDR3 is 15 residues. With V trimmed by 4 bases and J by 10 bases, 7 bases remained unmatched. This chain's CDR3 is CASSSRQGAGSPLHF. DNA for the CDR3: TGTGCCAGCAGCTCTCGACAGGGGGCGGGATCACCCCTCCACTTT.

The J gene is TRBJ1-2, the V gene TRBV11-2; D uncertain. This CDR3 has 14 amino acids. V lost 4 bases, J lost 4 bases, and 13 bases lay in between. Germline values: CDR1 SGHAT, CDR2 FQNNGV. The CDR3 bases are TGTGCCAGCAGCTCTCGACTAATCCTCTATGGCTACACCTTC. Its translation: CASSSRLILYGYTF. Looking up the rest from reference TRBV11-2 and TRBJ1-2 gives the full variable domain: EAGVAQSPRYKIIEKRQSVAFWCNPISGHATLYWYQQILGQGPKLLIQFQNNGVVDDSQLPKDRFSAERLKGVDSTLKIQPAKLEDSAVYLCASSSRLILYGYTFGSGTRLTVV.

This CDR3 reads CASSRTSGGTNTGELFF. In DNA form, the CDR3 reads TGTGCCAGCAGTCGGACTAGCGGGGGGACTAACACCGGGGAGCTGTTTTTT. The V and J genes are TRBV4-2 and TRBJ2-2; TRBD2 matches 14 bases. The CDR3 length is 17 residues. V dropped 6 bases and J dropped 2; count of bases not matched to a gene: 5. CDR1 is LGHNA and CDR2 is YNFKEQ in the germline V gene.